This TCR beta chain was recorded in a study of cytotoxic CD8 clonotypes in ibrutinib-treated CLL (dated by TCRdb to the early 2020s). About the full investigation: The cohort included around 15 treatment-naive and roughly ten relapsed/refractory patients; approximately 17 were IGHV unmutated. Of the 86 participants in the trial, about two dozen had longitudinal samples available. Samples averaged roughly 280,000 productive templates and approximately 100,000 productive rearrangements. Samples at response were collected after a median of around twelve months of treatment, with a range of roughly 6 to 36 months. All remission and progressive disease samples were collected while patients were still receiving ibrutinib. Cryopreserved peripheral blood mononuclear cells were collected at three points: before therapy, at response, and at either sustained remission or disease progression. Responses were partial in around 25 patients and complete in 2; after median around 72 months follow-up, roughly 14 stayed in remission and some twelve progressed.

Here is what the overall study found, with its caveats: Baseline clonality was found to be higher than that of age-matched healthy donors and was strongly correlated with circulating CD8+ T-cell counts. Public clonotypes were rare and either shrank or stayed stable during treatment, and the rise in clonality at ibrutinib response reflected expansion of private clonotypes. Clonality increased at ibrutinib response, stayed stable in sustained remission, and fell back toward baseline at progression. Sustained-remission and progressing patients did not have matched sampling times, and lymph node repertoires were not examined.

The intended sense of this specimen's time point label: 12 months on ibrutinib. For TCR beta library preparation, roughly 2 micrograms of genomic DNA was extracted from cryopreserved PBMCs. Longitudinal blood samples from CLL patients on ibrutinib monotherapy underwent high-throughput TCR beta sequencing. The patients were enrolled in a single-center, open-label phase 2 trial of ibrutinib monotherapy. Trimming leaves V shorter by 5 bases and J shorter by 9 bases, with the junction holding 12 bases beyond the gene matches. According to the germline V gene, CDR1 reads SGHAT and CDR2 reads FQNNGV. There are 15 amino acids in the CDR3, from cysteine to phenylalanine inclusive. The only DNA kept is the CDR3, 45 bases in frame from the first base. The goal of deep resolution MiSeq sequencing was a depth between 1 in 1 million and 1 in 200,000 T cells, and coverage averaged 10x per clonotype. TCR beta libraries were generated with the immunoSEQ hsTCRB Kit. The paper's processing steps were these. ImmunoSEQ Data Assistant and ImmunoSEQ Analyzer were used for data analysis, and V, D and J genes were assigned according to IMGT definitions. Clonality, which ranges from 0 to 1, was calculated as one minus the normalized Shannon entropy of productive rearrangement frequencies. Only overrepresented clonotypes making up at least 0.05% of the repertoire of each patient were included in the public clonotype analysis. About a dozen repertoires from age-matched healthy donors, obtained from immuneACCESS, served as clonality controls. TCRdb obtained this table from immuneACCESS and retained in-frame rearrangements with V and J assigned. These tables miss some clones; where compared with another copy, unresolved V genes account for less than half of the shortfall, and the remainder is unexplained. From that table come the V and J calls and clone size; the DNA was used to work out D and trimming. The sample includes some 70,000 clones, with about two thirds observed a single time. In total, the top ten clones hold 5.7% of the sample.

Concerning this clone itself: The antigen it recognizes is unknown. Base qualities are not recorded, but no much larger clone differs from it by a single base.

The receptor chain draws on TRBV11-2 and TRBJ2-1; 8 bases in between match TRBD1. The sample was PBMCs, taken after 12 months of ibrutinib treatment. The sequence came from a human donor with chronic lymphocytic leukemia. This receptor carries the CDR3 CASSPERTGSGEQFF. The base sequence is TGTGCCAGCAGCCCAGAGAGGACAGGGTCGGGTGAGCAGTTCTTC.